The entry that follows covers one TCR beta chain sequence. Its antigen remains unknown. This specimen comes from a study of T cell responses to AZD1222 COVID-19 vaccine. The wider study: Second-dose intervals of approximately 4 or approximately 12 weeks were pooled.

The method was immunoSEQ multiplex PCR; TCRdb's version includes in-frame clones alone and lacks a portion of them. This sample has 94,000 or so clones, with 75% to 90% found just once. Regarding the study as a whole: Regions left unmutated in variants are reportedly the target of nearly half of spike-specific TCRs. White British ancestry dominated among donors, who included more females, and clonal diversity was possibly underestimated. Baseline antibody screening turned up just a handful of seropositive AZD1222 recipients.

Trimming took off 0 bases at V and 9 bases at J, with 3 bases between the two ends. There are 10 residues in the CDR3. Germline V lookup: CDR1 LGHDT, CDR2 YNNKEL (reference sequence). The clonotype originates from an adult in good health. The sample here was peripheral blood, taken on day 0 of AZD1222 vaccination. This chain joins TRBV3-1 (or the pseudogene TRBV3-2) and TRBJ2-7; D is ambiguous. The CDR3 DNA is TGTGCCAGCAGCCAAGATTGGCAGTACTTC. Translated: CASSQDWQYF.